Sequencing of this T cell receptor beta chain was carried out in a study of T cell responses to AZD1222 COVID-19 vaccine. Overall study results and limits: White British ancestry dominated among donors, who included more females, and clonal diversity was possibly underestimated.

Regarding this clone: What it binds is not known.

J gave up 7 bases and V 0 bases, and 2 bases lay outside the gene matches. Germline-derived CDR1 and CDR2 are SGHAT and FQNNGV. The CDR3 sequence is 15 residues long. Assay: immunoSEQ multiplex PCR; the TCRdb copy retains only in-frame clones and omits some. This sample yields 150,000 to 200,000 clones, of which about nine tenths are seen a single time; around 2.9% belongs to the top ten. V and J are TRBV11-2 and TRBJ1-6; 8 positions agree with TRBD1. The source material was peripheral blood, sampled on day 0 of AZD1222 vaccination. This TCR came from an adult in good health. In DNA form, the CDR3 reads TGTGCCAGCAGCTTAGAAAGGACAGGGAATTCACCCCTCCACTTT. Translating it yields CASSLERTGNSPLHF.